A single sample gave rise to the 8 T cell receptor beta chains below, sequenced in a study of blood T cell repertoires in COVID-19. Data came from immunoSEQ multiplex PCR; TCRdb stores just in-frame clones and leaves some out. The table records approximately 170,000 clones, roughly 84% of them present only once. The source material was peripheral blood. The receptors originated from a man at least 80 years old with COVID-19, enrolled during active disease.

The rearrangement links TRBV11-2 to TRBJ1-3, with unresolved D. The germline gives CDR1 SGHAT, CDR2 FQNNGV. CDR3 length equals 14 residues. V was clipped by 2 bases and J by 0 bases, with 5 bases between them. CDR3 in amino acids: CASSLQNSGNTIYF. CDR3 DNA: TGTGCCAGCAGCTTACAGAACTCTGGAAACACCATATATTTT.

The rearrangement uses TRBV18 and TRBJ1-5; TRBD1 is a possible D gene (5 bases). Germline loops: CDR1 KGHSH, CDR2 LQKENI. This CDR3 has 15 residues. Trimming removed 3 bases from V and 1 base from J, with 10 bases in between. The CDR3 DNA is TGTGCCAGCTCACCCACCCGACAGAGCAATCAGCCCCAGCATTTT. This sequence encodes CASSPTRQSNQPQHF.

The rearrangement links TRBV4-3 to TRBJ2-3, with D possibly being TRBD2 (7 bases). The CDR3 is made up of 17 amino acids. Trimming removed 0 bases at V and 0 bases at J, with 13 bases between. Germline CDR1 and CDR2: LGHNA and YSLEER. CDR3 nucleotides: TGCGCCAGCAGCCAAGAGTTGGGGGGGGCTAGCACAGATACGCAGTATTTT. It codes for CASSQELGGASTDTQYF.

The chain recombines TRBV2 with TRBJ1-1; D may be TRBD1 (5 bases). Trimming cost V 4 bases and J 0 bases, with 9 bases left between them. This CDR3 is 14 amino acids long. Germline values: CDR1 SNHLY, CDR2 FYNNEI. The DNA for the CDR3 is TGTGCCAGCAGTGGGACACTCATGAACACTGAAGCTTTCTTT. Protein product: CASSGTLMNTEAFF.

This chain links TRBV4-1 with TRBJ2-2; D is undetermined. This CDR3 is built from 16 residues. Germline CDR1 is MGHRA and CDR2 is YSYEKL. The germline V and J ends were trimmed by 2 bases and 2 bases, with 12 bases remaining between them. CDR3 residues: CASSQILGPNTGELFF. The CDR3 DNA reads as TGCGCCAGCAGCCAAATCCTAGGCCCCAACACCGGGGAGCTGTTTTTT.

The V and J genes are TRBV5-1 and TRBJ2-4; possibly TRBD1 for D (6 bases). The CDR3 is 18 residues long. Trimming took off 4 bases at V and 1 base at J, with 21 bases between the two ends. From germline, CDR1 is SGHRS and CDR2 YFSETQ. CDR3 region: CASSPGDRTFGAKNIQYF. The DNA of the CDR3 is TGCGCCAGCAGCCCTGGAGACAGGACCTTTGGGGCCAAAAACATTCAGTACTTC.

V gene TRBV2 combines with J gene TRBJ2-3; 8 nucleotides align to TRBD2. Germline CDR1 reads SNHLY; CDR2 reads FYNNEI. CDR3 size: 15 residues. The V gene end was trimmed by 4 bases and the J gene end by 3 bases; junction bases not matched to a gene: 6. CDR3 DNA sequence: TGTGCCAGCAGTGGCTTGGCGGGGGGAACAGATACGCAGTATTTT. Its protein product is CASSGLAGGTDTQYF.

This chain joins TRBV5-8 and TRBJ2-4; D might be TRBD2 (5 bases). The germline V and J ends were trimmed by 1 base and 8 bases, with 16 bases remaining between them. Germline loops: CDR1 SGHTS, CDR2 YDEGEE. The CDR3 runs 15 residues. CDR3 sequence reads: CASSLTRGFGDIQYF. The CDR3 region has the DNA TGTGCCAGCAGCTTGACCCGAGGGTTCGGGGACATTCAGTACTTC.